This TCR beta chain derives from a study of response to subunit inactivated influenza vaccine. The CDR3 consists of 16 residues. V shed 5 bases and J 0 bases; nucleotides not matched to a gene: 4. Germline lookup yields CDR1 MNHNS and CDR2 SASEGT. In TCRdb, the RT-PCR reads were re-called with MiXCR into one record per CDR3 protein. Counted here are 650,000 to 800,000 distinct CDR3 sequences, more than 11% occurring once; the ten biggest clones make up 6.5% to 8.5%. The study's findings and limits: Each seasonal influenza vaccination, the authors suggested, recruits few new T cells.

This clonotype was counted a few times. Its cognate antigen is unknown. V and J are TRBV6-1 and TRBJ2-2; the match to TRBD1 covers 9 bases. The source is a man in his fifties or sixties who received an inactivated influenza vaccine. This specimen was PBMCs from blood, taken 14 days before vaccination. The CDR3 nucleotides read TGTGCCAGCAGTATAGGGACAGGGACGAACACCGGGGAGCTGTTTTTT. Translated: CASSIGTGTNTGELFF.